A single sample gave rise to the 6 T cell receptor beta chains below, sequenced in a study of T-cell reconstitution after alpha-beta-depleted transplantation in children. Preparation of the TCRbeta library involved a method that used unique molecular identifiers. Using its own MiXCR run on the PCR reads, TCRdb lists one record per CDR3 protein. This table holds about 580,000 distinct CDR3 sequences, approximately 22% found once. The sample consisted of PBMCs, mostly from graft donor cells, taken 360 days after TCRalphabeta/CD19-depleted stem cell transplant. Receptor source: a boy younger than two who had a stem cell transplant for acute myeloid leukemia, so the T cells may come from the graft donor.

This clonotype was recorded many times. This chain uses TRBV20-1 with TRBJ1-5; no clear D. The length of the CDR3 is 13 residues. CDR1 DFQATT and CDR2 SNEGSKA come from the germline V gene (reference sequence). Trimming removed 1 base from V and 4 bases from J, with 8 bases in between. CDR3 amino acids: CSARATGNQPQHF. In DNA, the CDR3 is TGCAGTGCTAGAGCGACGGGGAATCAGCCCCAGCATTTT.

This clonotype has ten or more counts. This chain uses TRBV2 with TRBJ2-5, with 10 bases aligning to TRBD1. Germline V gene lookup returns CDR1 SNHLY and CDR2 FYNNEI. CDR3 size: 15 residues. The trim removed 4 bases at V and 6 bases at J, leaving 8 bases unmatched. CDR3 amino acids: CASSVSLGQGKTQYF. CDR3 bases: TGTGCCAGCAGTGTTAGCCTGGGACAGGGGAAGACCCAGTACTTC.

This clonotype was seen a handful of times. The V call is TRBV6-5, the J call TRBJ2-5; possibly TRBD2 for D (5 bases). The CDR3 consists of 14 residues. Per the germline V gene, CDR1 is MNHEY and CDR2 is SVGAGI. V shed 5 bases and J shed 7 bases, with 17 bases lying between them. The CDR3 sequence is CASSPSDLRATQYF. In DNA form, the CDR3 reads TGTGCCAGCAGTCCCTCGGACCTGAGGGCGACCCAGTACTTC.

This clonotype was recorded a few times. The V gene is TRBV7-9, the J gene TRBJ2-7; D is possibly TRBD1 (6 bases). Germline CDR1 and CDR2: SEHNR and FQNEAQ (reference sequence). The germline V and J ends were trimmed by 7 bases and 4 bases, with 20 bases remaining between them. The CDR3 loop spans 15 amino acids. The CDR3 here is CASNVGQGPFYEQYF. CDR3 DNA: TGTGCCAGCAACGTGGGGCAGGGGCCATTTTACGAGCAGTACTTC.

This clonotype was seen at least ten times. The chain's CDR3 is CASSFTGGYETQYF. The CDR3 DNA sequence: TGTGCCAGCAGCTTCACAGGGGGCTATGAGACCCAGTACTTC. This chain uses TRBV7-8 with TRBJ2-5; 9 bases fit TRBD1. With 3 bases clipped from V and 5 bases from J, the junction kept 4 bases outside the gene matches. The germline CDR1 and CDR2 sequences are SGHVS and FQNEAQ. The length of the CDR3 is 14 residues.

The chain carries TRBV20-1 and TRBJ2-7, with D possibly TRBD2 on 6 matching bases. This CDR3 has 12 amino acids. Trimming removed 3 bases from V and 5 bases from J, with 11 bases in between. Germline CDR1 is DFQATT and CDR2 is SNEGSKA (reference sequence). DNA for the CDR3: TGCAGTGCTAGGCTCTTAGCGGACGAGCAGTACGTC. It translates to CSARLLADEQYV.